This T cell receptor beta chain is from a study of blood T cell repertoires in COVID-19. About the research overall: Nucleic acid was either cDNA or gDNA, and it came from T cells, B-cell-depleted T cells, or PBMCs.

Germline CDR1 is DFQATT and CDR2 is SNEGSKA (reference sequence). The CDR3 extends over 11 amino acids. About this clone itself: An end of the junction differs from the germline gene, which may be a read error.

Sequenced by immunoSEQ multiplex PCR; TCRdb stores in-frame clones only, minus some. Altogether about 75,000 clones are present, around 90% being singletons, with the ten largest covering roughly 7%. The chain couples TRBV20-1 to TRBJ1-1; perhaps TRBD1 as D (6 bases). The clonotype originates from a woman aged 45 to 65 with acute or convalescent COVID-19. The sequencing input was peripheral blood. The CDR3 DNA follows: TGCAGTGCCAGAGTGAAGACAGGAGCTTTCTTT. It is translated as CSARVKTGAFF.